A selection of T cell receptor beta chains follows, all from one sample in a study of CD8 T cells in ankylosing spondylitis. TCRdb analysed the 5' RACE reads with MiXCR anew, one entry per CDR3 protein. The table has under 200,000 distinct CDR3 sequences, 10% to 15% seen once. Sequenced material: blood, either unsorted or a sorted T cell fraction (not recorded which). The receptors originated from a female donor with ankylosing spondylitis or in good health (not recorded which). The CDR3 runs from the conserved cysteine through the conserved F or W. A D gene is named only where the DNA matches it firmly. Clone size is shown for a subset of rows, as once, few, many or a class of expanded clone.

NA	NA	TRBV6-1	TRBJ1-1	TGTGCCAGCAGGAGACGGACTGCTCAAGGGAACACTGAAGCTTTCTTT	CASRRRTAQGNTEAFF
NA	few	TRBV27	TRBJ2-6	TGTGCCAGCAGTTTTTGGGACTCTGGGGCCAACGTCCTGACTTTC	CASSFWDSGANVLTF
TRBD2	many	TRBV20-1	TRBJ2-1	TGCAGTGCTAGAGATGCCGGGGGGGTCTTCTACAATGAGCAGTTCTTC	CSARDAGGVFYNEQFF
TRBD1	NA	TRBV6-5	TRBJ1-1	TGTGCCAGCAGTTTTGGGACAGGGGGCGTCAATTCGGGGACTGAAGCTTTCTTT	CASSFGTGGVNSGTEAFF
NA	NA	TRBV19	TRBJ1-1	TGTGCCAGTAGCCCAAGTGGGGGGGCAGGAACTGAAGCTTTCTTT	CASSPSGGAGTEAFF
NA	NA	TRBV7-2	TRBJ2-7	TGTGCCGGCAGCTTATCCAACTCCTACGAGCAGTACTTC	CAGSLSNSYEQYF
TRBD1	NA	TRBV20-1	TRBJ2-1	TGCAGTGCTCAACCAAGACAGGGTGGAGGCAATGAGCAGTTCTTC	CSAQPRQGGGNEQFF
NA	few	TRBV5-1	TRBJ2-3	TGCGCCAGCAGCGTGATCGGCACAGATACGCAGTATTTT	CASSVIGTDTQYF
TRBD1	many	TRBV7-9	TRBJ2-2	TGTGCCAACGAAAGGACAGGGGACACCGGGGAGCTGTTTTTT	CANERTGDTGELFF
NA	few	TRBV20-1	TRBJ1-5	TGCAGTGCTAGATCGACGACAGATAGCAATCAGCCCCAGCATTTT	CSARSTTDSNQPQHF
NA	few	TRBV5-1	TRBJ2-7	TGCGCCAGCAGCTTCGGACTCCAGGGAGGCGAGCAGTACTTC	CASSFGLQGGEQYF
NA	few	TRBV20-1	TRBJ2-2	TGCAGTGCTAGAGATGGCAGCGCGAACACCGGGGAGCTGTTTTTT	CSARDGSANTGELFF
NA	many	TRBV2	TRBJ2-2	TGTGCCAGCAGTGAAGCGCCCCAGGCCACCGGGGAGCTGTTTTTT	CASSEAPQATGELFF
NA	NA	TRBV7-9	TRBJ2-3	TGTGCCAGCAGCCTCCGGGACTCTGCCCCCTCAGATACGCAGTATTTT	CASSLRDSAPSDTQYF
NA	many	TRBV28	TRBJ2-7	TGTGCCACCTTGGACGGGGCCTACGAGCAGTACTTC	CATLDGAYEQYF
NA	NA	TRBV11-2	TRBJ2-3	TGTGCCAGCAGCCCTTGGGTTGGCGGCACAGATACGCAGTATTTT	CASSPWVGGTDTQYF
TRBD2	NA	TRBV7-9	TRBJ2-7	TGTGCCAGCAGTGGGGTTAGCGGGAACTCCTACGGGCAGTACTTC	CASSGVSGNSYGQYF
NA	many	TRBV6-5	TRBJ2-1	TGTGCCAGCAGTTACTCCGGGATAGGGACCTACAATGAGCAGTTCTTC	CASSYSGIGTYNEQFF
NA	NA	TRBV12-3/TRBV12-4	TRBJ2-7	TGTGCCAGCAGTTTTCGGGGGGCTGTCTACGAGCAGTACTTC	CASSFRGAVYEQYF
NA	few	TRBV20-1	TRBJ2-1	TGCAGTGTTAGCGGCCTCCTGGGGAATGAGCAGTTCTTC	CSVSGLLGNEQFF
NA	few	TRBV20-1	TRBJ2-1	TGCAGTGCCCTGGGCGGACCATACTACAATGAGCAGTTCTTC	CSALGGPYYNEQFF
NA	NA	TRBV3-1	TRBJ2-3	TGTGCCAGCAGCCATCCCATGGCCCCCCCAGATACGCAGTATTTT	CASSHPMAPPDTQYF
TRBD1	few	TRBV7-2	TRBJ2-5	TGTGCCAGCAGCTTAGCCCTGGGACAGGGAGAGACCCAGTACTTC	CASSLALGQGETQYF
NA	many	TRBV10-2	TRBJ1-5	TGCGCCAGCAGTGAGCTGCCAGGGTATCAGCCCCAGCATTTT	CASSELPGYQPQHF
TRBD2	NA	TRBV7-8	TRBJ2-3	TGTGCCAGCAGCTTAGGACTAGCGGGCCTAGGACGCACAGATACGCAGTATTTT	CASSLGLAGLGRTDTQYF
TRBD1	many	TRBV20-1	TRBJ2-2	TGCAGTGCTAATCCGGGACAGCTAAACACCGGGGAGCTGTTTTTT	CSANPGQLNTGELFF
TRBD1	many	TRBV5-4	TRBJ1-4	TGTGCCAGCAGCTTGGGACAGGGGATGGATGAAAAACTGTTTTTT	CASSLGQGMDEKLFF
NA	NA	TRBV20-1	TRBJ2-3	TGCAGTGCTAGCAGCCCACTCGCTGCGGGCGGGGCCACAGATACGCAGTATTTT	CSASSPLAAGGATDTQYF
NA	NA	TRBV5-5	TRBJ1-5	TGTGCCAGCAGCTCCATCGAAACAGGGTATAGCAATCAGCCCCAGCATTTT	CASSSIETGYSNQPQHF
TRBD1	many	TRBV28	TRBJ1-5	TGTGCCAGCTCCCAGGGGGGGAATAGCAATCAGCCCCAGCATTTT	CASSQGGNSNQPQHF
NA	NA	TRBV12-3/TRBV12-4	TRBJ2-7	TGTGCCAGCAGTTCCCTGGTCGAGCAGTACTTC	CASSSLVEQYF
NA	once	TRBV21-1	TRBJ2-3	TGTGCCAGCAGCAGCGACGGACTAGCGGGAGATTACACAGATACGCAGTATTTT	CASSSDGLAGDYTDTQYF
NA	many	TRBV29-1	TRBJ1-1	TGCAGCGTTGAAGTAAGGGGAATGAGGGGTAATGAAGCTTTCTTT	CSVEVRGMRGNEAFF
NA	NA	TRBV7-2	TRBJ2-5	TGTGCCAGCAGCTTAACTGGACGAAAAAACTCAAGGGAGACCCAGTACTTC	CASSLTGRKNSRETQYF
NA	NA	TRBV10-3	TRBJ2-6	TGTGCCATCAGTGGGAGACAGGACTCTGGGGCCAACGTCCTGACTTTC	CAISGRQDSGANVLTF
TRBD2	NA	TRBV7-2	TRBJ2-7	TGTGCCAGCAGCCGGACCGGGACTAGCCTCGAGCAGCACTTC	CASSRTGTSLEQHF
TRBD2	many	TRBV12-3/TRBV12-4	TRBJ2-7	TGTGCCAGCAGCGGAAGCGGGAACTACGAGCAGTACTTC	CASSGSGNYEQYF
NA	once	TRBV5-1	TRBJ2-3	TGCGCCAGCAGCCGGGGGGCTAGCGGACCCACAGATACGCAGTATTTT	CASSRGASGPTDTQYF
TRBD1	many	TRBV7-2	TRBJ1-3	TGTGCCAGCAGCTTAGGGACAGGGACTGGAAACACCATATATTTT	CASSLGTGTGNTIYF